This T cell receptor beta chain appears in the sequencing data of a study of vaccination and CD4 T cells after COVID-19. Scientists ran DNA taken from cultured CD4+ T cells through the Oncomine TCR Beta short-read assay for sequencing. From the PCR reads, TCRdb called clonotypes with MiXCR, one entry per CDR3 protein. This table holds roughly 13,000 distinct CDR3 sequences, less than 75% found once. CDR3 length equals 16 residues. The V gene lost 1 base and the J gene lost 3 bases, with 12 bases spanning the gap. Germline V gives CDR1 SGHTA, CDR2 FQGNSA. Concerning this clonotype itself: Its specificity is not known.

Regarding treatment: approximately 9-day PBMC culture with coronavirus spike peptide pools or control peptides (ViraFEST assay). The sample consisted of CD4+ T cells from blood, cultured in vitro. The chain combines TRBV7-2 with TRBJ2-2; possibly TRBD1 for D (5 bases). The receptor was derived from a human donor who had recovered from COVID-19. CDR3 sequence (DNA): TGTGCCAGCAGCTTAGTTCGCCTAGGGGACACCGGGGAGCTGTTTTTT. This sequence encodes CASSLVRLGDTGELFF.